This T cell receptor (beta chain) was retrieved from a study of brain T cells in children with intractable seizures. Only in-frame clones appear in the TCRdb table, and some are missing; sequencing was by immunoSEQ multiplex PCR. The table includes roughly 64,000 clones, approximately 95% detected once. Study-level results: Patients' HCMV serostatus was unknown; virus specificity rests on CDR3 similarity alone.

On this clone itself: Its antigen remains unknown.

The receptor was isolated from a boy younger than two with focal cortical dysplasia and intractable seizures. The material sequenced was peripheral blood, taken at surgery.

CDR3 amino acids: CASSFSRGTPLHF. The CDR3 coding sequence is TGTGCCAGCAGTTTTTCACGGGGAACTCCCCTCCACTTT. V and J are TRBV12-3 or TRBV12-4 and TRBJ1-6; D call uncertain. Trimming removed 3 bases from V and 13 bases from J, with 13 bases in between. The CDR3 totals 13 residues.